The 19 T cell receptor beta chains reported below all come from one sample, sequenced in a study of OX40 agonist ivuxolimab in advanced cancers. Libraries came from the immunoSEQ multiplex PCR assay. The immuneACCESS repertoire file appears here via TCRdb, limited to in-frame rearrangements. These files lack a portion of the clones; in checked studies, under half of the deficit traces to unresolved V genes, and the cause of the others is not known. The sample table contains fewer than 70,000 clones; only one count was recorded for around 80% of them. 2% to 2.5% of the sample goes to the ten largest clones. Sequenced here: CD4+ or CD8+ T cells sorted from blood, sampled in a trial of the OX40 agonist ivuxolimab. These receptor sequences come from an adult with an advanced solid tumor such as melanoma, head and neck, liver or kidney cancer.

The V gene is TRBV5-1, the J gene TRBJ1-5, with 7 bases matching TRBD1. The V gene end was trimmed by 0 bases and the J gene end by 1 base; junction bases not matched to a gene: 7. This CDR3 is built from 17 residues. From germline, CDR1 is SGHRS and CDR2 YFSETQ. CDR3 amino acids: CASSLEPTGDSNQPQHF. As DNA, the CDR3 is TGCGCCAGCAGCTTGGAACCCACAGGGGACAGCAATCAGCCCCAGCATTTT.

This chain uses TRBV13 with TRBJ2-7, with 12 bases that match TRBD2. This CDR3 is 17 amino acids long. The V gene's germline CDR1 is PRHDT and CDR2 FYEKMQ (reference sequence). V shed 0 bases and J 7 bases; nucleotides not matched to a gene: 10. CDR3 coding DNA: TGTGCCAGCAGCTTAGGGTCTAGCGGGAGGGCCGGAGAAGAGCAGTACTTC. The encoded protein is CASSLGSSGRAGEEQYF. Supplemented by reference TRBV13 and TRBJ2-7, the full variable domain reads AAGVIQSPRHLIKEKRETATLKCYPIPRHDTVYWYQQGPGQDPQFLISFYEKMQSDKGSIPDRFSAQQFSDYHSELNMSSLELGDSALYFCASSLGSSGRAGEEQYFGPGTRLTVT.

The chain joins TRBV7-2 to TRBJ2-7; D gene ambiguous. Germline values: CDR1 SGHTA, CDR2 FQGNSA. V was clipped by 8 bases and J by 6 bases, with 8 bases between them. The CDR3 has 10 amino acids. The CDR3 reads CASALFEQYF. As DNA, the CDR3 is TGTGCCAGCGCCCTCTTCGAGCAGTACTTC.

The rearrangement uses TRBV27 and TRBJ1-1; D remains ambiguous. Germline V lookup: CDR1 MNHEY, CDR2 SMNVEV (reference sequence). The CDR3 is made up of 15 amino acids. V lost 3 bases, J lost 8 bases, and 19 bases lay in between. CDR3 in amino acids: CASSLSIPQTSEAFF. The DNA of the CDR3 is TGTGCCAGCAGTTTGAGTATCCCCCAGACCTCCGAAGCTTTCTTT.

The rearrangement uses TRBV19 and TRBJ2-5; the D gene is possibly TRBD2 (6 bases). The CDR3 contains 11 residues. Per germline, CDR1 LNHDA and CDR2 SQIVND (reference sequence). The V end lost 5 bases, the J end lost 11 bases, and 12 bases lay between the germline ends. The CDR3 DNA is TGTGCCAGTAGTCTTGATCGGGAGCAGTACTTC. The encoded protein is CASSLDREQYF.

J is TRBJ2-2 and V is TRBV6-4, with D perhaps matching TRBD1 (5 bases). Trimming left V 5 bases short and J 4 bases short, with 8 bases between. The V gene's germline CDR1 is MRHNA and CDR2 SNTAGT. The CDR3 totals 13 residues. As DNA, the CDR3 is TGTGCCAGCAGTCAGGGATCCACCGGGGAGCTGTTTTTT. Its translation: CASSQGSTGELFF.

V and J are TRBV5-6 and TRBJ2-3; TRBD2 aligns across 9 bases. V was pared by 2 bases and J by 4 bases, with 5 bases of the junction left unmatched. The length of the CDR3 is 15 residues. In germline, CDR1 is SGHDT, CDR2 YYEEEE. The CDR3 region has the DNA TGTGCCAGCAGCTTAGCGGGGGGAGGCGCAGATACGCAGTATTTT. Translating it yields CASSLAGGGADTQYF. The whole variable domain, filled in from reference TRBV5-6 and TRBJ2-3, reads DAGVTQSPTHLIKTRGQQVTLRCSPKSGHDTVSWYQQALGQGPQFIFQYYEEEERQRGNFPDRFSGHQFPNYSSELNVNALLLGDSALYLCASSLAGGGADTQYFGPGTRLTVL.

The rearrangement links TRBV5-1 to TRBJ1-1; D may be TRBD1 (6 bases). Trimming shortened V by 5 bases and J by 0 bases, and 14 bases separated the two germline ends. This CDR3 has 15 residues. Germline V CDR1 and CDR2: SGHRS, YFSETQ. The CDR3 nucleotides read TGCGCCAGCAGTCGGGAGGGGGATATGAACACTGAAGCTTTCTTT. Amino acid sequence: CASSREGDMNTEAFF.

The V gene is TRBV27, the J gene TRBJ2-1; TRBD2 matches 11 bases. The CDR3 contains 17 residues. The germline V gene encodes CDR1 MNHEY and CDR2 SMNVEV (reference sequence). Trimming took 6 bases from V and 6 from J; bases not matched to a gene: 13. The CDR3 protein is CASRKGLAGGSRNEQFF. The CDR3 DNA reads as TGTGCCAGCAGAAAAGGGCTAGCGGGGGGTAGTCGCAATGAGCAGTTCTTC.

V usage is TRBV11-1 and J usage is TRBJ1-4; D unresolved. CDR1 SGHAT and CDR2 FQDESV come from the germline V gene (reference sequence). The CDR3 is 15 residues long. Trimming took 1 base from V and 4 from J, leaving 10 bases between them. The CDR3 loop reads CASSLEGSHNEKLFF. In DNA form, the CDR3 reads TGTGCCAGCAGCTTAGAGGGCAGCCATAATGAAAAACTGTTTTTT.

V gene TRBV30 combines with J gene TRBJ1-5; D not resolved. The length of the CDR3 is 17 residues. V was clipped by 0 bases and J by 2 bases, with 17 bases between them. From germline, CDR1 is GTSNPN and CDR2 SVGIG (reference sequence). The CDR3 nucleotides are TGTGCCTGGAGTGTAGGTTTGGTGGGGTTTGGCAATCAGCCCCAGCATTTT. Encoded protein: CAWSVGLVGFGNQPQHF.

The CDR3 bases are TGTGCCTGCCGCGATGGCACTAATGAAAAACTGTTTTTT. It translates to CACRDGTNEKLFF. The chain joins TRBV30 to TRBJ1-4, with D hard to call. Trimming shortened V by 6 bases and J by 2 bases, and 10 bases separated the two germline ends. From germline, CDR1 is GTSNPN and CDR2 SVGIG (reference sequence). This CDR3 is 13 amino acids long.

The CDR3 DNA reads as TGTGCCAGCAAGCGGGGGAGCTCCTACGAGCAGTACTTC. As protein: CASKRGSSYEQYF. The chain has TRBV6-6 and TRBJ2-7; 8 bases match TRBD2. In germline, CDR1 is MNHNY, CDR2 SVGAGI (reference sequence). There are 13 residues in the CDR3. The J segment lost 0 bases and the V segment lost 7 bases, leaving 2 bases of the junction unmatched.

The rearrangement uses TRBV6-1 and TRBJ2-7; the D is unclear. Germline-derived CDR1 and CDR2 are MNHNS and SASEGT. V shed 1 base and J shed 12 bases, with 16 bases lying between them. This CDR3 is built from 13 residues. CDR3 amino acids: CASSEVGRSRPYF. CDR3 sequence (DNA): TGTGCCAGCAGTGAAGTAGGACGGAGCCGGCCGTACTTC.

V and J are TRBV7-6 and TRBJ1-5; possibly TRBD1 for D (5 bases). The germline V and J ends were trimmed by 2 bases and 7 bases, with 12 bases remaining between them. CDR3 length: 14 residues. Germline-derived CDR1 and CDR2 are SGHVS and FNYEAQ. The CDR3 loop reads CASSLRQGSQPQHF. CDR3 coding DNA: TGTGCCAGCAGCTTAAGGCAGGGCAGCCAGCCCCAGCATTTT.

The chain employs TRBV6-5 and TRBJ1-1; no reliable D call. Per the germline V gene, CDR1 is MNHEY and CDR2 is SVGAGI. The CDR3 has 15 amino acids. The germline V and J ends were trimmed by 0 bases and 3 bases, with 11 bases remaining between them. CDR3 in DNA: TGTGCCAGCAGTTACTCCGGAGGTACTTACACTGAAGCTTTCTTT. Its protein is CASSYSGGTYTEAFF.

The CDR3 loop reads CASIHIWSGTGIPYEQYF. The CDR3 bases are TGTGCCAGCATTCATATATGGTCCGGGACAGGGATCCCCTACGAGCAGTACTTC. The gene calls are TRBV28 and TRBJ2-7, with 9 positions matching TRBD1. CDR3 size: 18 residues. The ends lost 7 bases at V and 2 bases at J; junction bases unmatched: 18. CDR1 and CDR2 from the germline V gene are MDHEN and SYDVKM.

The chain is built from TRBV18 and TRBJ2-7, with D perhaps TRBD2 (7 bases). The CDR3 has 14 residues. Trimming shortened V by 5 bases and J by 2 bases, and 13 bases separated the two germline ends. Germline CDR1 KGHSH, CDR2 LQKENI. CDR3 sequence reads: CASSAIGGPYEQYF. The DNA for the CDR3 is TGTGCCAGCTCAGCAATCGGGGGGCCCTACGAGCAGTACTTC.

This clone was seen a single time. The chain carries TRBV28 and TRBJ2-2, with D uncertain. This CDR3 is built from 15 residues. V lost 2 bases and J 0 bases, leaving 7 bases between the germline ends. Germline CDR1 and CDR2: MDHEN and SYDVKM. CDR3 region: CASSLMAANTGELFF. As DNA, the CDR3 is TGTGCCAGCAGTTTAATGGCCGCGAACACCGGGGAGCTGTTTTTT.